Each of the 16 T cell receptor beta chains below was sequenced from the same sample in a study of response to subunit inactivated influenza vaccine. Using its own MiXCR run on the RT-PCR reads, TCRdb lists one record per CDR3 protein. The data show about 780,000 distinct CDR3 sequences, with less than 20% seen just once and about 11% held by the top ten. Sequenced material: PBMCs from blood, taken approximately 5 days after vaccination. The source is a man aged 45 to 65 who received an inactivated influenza vaccine.

This clonotype was recorded many times. The V gene is TRBV12-3 or TRBV12-4, the J gene TRBJ2-1, with TRBD2 matching 8 bases. V dropped 7 bases and J dropped 2; count of bases not matched to a gene: 10. The CDR3 length is 16 residues. CDR3 sequence reads: CASTAGGGKAYNEQFF. CDR3 nucleotides: TGTGCCAGCACCGCCGGCGGGGGGAAAGCCTACAATGAGCAGTTCTTC.

This clonotype was recorded a few times. V gene TRBV6-2 or TRBV6-3 combines with J gene TRBJ1-4, with D perhaps matching TRBD1 (6 bases). The CDR3 consists of 16 residues. V gave up 6 bases and J gave up 2 bases, with 16 bases separating them. Germline-derived CDR1 and CDR2 are MNHEY and SVGEGT. The CDR3 region is CASSVPYGGTNEKLFF. For the CDR3, the DNA is TGTGCCAGCAGCGTACCGTACGGGGGCACTAATGAAAAACTGTTTTTT.

This clonotype was recorded many times. The V call is TRBV5-1, the J call TRBJ1-2; D is unresolved. Germline V gene data show CDR1 as SGHRS and CDR2 as YFSETQ. The CDR3 extends over 14 amino acids. Trimming removed 1 base at V and 3 bases at J, with 10 bases between. In nucleotides, the CDR3 is TGCGCCAGCAGCTTGAGTGGTGATTACTATGGCTACACCTTC. It codes for CASSLSGDYYGYTF.

J is TRBJ2-2 and V is TRBV10-3, with D hard to call. This CDR3 has 12 residues. Trimming removed 3 bases from V and 7 bases from J, with 6 bases in between. Looked up from germline, CDR1 is ENHRY and CDR2 is SYGVKD. CDR3 nucleotide sequence: TGTGCCATCAGTGAAACCGTCGGGGAGCTGTTTTTT. Encoded protein: CAISETVGELFF.

The chain uses TRBV27 and TRBJ2-3; TRBD1 matches at 7 bases. The V segment lost 2 bases and the J segment 0 bases; nucleotides outside the gene matches: 2. There are 15 residues in the CDR3. CDR1 is MNHEY and CDR2 is SMNVEV in the germline V gene (reference sequence). The CDR3 sequence is CASSLKGASTDTQYF. As DNA, the CDR3 is TGTGCCAGCAGTTTAAAGGGGGCTAGCACAGATACGCAGTATTTT.

This clonotype came up a few times. The chain uses TRBV30 and TRBJ2-6, with D possibly TRBD1 on 6 matching bases. V lost 6 bases, J lost 1 base, and 13 bases lay in between. The CDR3 length is 15 residues. Germline values: CDR1 GTSNPN, CDR2 SVGIG (reference sequence). The CDR3: CACRGSPSGANVLTF. Here the CDR3 DNA reads TGTGCCTGCAGGGGATCCCCATCTGGGGCCAACGTCCTGACTTTC.

V is TRBV7-2 and J is TRBJ2-4; the D is unclear. V lost 5 bases, J lost 0 bases, and 11 bases lay in between. CDR3 length: 15 amino acids. Germline-derived CDR1 and CDR2 are SGHTA and FQGNSA. The CDR3 nucleotides read TGTGCCAGCAGCCTCCTCCCTTTAGCCAAAAACATTCAGTACTTC. It encodes CASSLLPLAKNIQYF.

This clonotype came up a few times. CDR3 nucleotides: TGTGCCAGCAGCTTAGGGGTTACAGGGTCCGGGACCTACGAGCAGTACTTC. Amino acid sequence: CASSLGVTGSGTYEQYF. V and J are TRBV7-8 and TRBJ2-7; a possible D gene is TRBD1 (6 bases). Trimming stripped 1 base from V and 2 bases from J, with 18 bases between. This CDR3 contains 17 residues. Germline CDR1 SGHVS, CDR2 FQNEAQ.

This clonotype was seen more than once but under ten times. This chain links TRBV20-1 with TRBJ2-2; 9 nucleotides align to TRBD1. The junction had 13 bases not matched to a gene; V was cut back by 6 bases and J by 5 bases. Germline V gene lookup returns CDR1 DFQATT and CDR2 SNEGSKA (reference sequence). This CDR3 is 16 amino acids long. For the CDR3, the DNA is TGCAGTGCACAAACAACAGGGGGCGTAAAGACCGGGGAGCTGTTTTTT. It yields the protein CSAQTTGGVKTGELFF.

The chain links TRBV12-3 or TRBV12-4 to TRBJ2-7, with TRBD1 matching 9 bases. CDR3 length: 15 residues. Unmatched junction bases numbered 10, after V lost 6 bases and J lost 4 bases. This CDR3 is CASSQRGDRAYEQYF. For the CDR3, the DNA is TGTGCCAGCAGCCAGAGGGGGGACAGGGCTTACGAGCAGTACTTC.

The chain recombines TRBV12-3 or TRBV12-4 with TRBJ1-1, with 8 bases that match TRBD1. The ends lost 7 bases at V and 1 base at J; junction bases unmatched: 8. This CDR3 contains 15 residues. In nucleotides, the CDR3 is TGTGCCAGCATTCTCGCTGGGACAGGGAACACTGAAGCTTTCTTT. It yields the protein CASILAGTGNTEAFF.

The table lists this clonotype with a few counts. The rearrangement links TRBV7-2 to TRBJ2-1; TRBD1 is a possible D gene (7 bases). The CDR3 runs 14 residues. Germline V CDR1 and CDR2: SGHTA, FQGNSA. Trimming stripped 4 bases from V and 3 bases from J, with 10 bases between. CDR3 DNA: TGTGCCAGCAGCTCAGGGGGGTACTACAATGAGCAGTTCTTC. Translated, it gives CASSSGGYYNEQFF.

The CDR3 DNA reads TGCAGCGTTGAAGATCTCCCTTTTTCGCGGGACACTGAAGCTTTCTTT. It specifies CSVEDLPFSRDTEAFF. The gene calls are TRBV29-1 and TRBJ1-1; unclear D gene. CDR1 and CDR2 (germline): SQVTM, ANQGSEA. The CDR3 loop spans 16 amino acids. V was shortened by 0 bases and J by 3 bases, with 17 bases between the two germline ends.

This clonotype came up a few times. The chain recombines TRBV4-3 with TRBJ2-2; unclear D gene. The CDR3 loop spans 15 amino acids. Germline V gene lookup returns CDR1 LGHNA and CDR2 YSLEER. Trimming stripped 3 bases from V and 5 bases from J, with 13 bases between. CDR3 residues: CASSQWPQLTGELFF. As DNA, the CDR3 is TGCGCCAGCAGCCAGTGGCCTCAGTTAACCGGGGAGCTGTTTTTT.

This sequence joins TRBV29-1 and TRBJ2-7, with D maybe TRBD1 (6 bases). Germline V CDR1 and CDR2: SQVTM, ANQGSEA. With 2 bases removed from V and 3 bases from J, the gap between germline ends came to 14 bases. This CDR3 has 14 amino acids. The DNA of the CDR3 is TGCAGCGTTGAACTCGAAACAGGGTACTACGAGCAGTACTTC. Its translation is CSVELETGYYEQYF.

The rearrangement joins TRBV7-6 to TRBJ2-7; 7 bases line up with TRBD1. V shed 5 bases and J 2 bases; nucleotides not matched to a gene: 6. Germline CDR1 SGHVS, CDR2 FNYEAQ. The CDR3 runs 14 residues. CDR3 sequence: CASSHKQGTYEQYF. CDR3 coding DNA: TGTGCCAGCAGCCATAAACAGGGGACCTACGAGCAGTACTTC.